This is a list of T cell receptor beta chains from one sample in a study of cytomegalovirus exposure and HLA in healthy donors. Sequenced by immunoSEQ multiplex PCR; TCRdb stores in-frame clones only, minus some. The sample lists some 140,000 clones, about 80% occurring once. The specimen sequenced was PBMCs. The receptor source for this set is a man aged 25-45 years in good health and CMV-seronegative. The CDR3 runs from the conserved cysteine through the conserved F or W.

V gene	J gene	CDR3 protein
TRBV5-6	-	CASSFGRGMNEQYF
TRBV5-6	TRBJ2-7	CASSLEGDSSTYEQYF
TRBV4-1	TRBJ2-1	CASSQALVGTFSEQFF
TRBV5-4	TRBJ1-1	CASSLVGVTEAFF
TRBV28	TRBJ1-1	CASSLSFFEAFF
TRBV15	TRBJ2-7	CATSRPLAGGTQEQYF
TRBV28	TRBJ2-1	CASTGLAGAYEQFF
TRBV7-9	TRBJ2-5	CSSSSTGVVTQYF
TRBV28	TRBJ2-7	CASRRTGLSYEQYF
TRBV11-3	TRBJ2-2	CASSKGAVTGELFF
TRBV4-1	TRBJ1-2	CASSQDTRRGYGYTF
TRBV5-1	TRBJ2-1	CASSLGSGNEQFF
TRBV5-1	TRBJ2-2	CASSLAGTSGSPGELFF
TRBV4-1	TRBJ1-2	CASSQGGEHYGYTF
TRBV5-1	TRBJ1-1	CASSLAGEAFF
TRBV30	TRBJ1-4	CAWSLGQGSEKLFF
TRBV18	TRBJ2-4	CASSPPQGRNIQYF
TRBV10-3	TRBJ2-3	CAISESAEFAQYF
TRBV28	TRBJ2-3	CASSLPSDTQYF
TRBV5-4	TRBJ2-6	CASSLGASSSGANVLTF
TRBV7-7	TRBJ2-4	CASGGQGGAKNIQYF
TRBV7-9	TRBJ1-1	CASSPFVANTEAFF
TRBV5-4	TRBJ1-2	CASSLSDIPNYGYTF
TRBV19	TRBJ1-2	CASSPQGNYGYTF
TRBV4-1	TRBJ2-3	CASSLRTSGSTDTQYF
TRBV6-5	TRBJ2-7	CASSYQTSGGYEQYF
TRBV19	TRBJ2-2	CASSIGQGAGTGELFF
TRBV5-1	TRBJ2-7	CASRVGQPNYEQYF
TRBV28	TRBJ2-4	CASTGGGGLWAKNIQYF